This T cell receptor beta chain came from a study of CD8 T cells in Susac syndrome. cDNA came from around 0.5 to 1 ug RNA primed by random hexamers. One entry per CDR3 protein results from TCRdb running MiXCR on the immunoSEQ multiplex PCR reads. The sample has just over 150,000 distinct CDR3 sequences, approximately 93% seen once. Per the germline V gene, CDR1 is ENHRY and CDR2 is SYGVKD. This CDR3 region has 14 residues. V lost 2 bases to trimming and J lost 5 bases, with 12 bases between them. This receptor was obtained from a human donor with multiple sclerosis. V usage is TRBV10-3 and J usage is TRBJ2-5; D tentatively fits TRBD1 or TRBD2 (5 bases each). Material for sequencing was CD8+ T cells from PBMCs. The CDR3 sequence is CAISEDGARETQYF. CDR3 in DNA: TGTGCCATCAGTGAGGACGGGGCGAGGGAGACCCAGTACTTC.